These 30 T cell receptor beta chains share one sample of origin, sequenced in a study of blood T cell repertoires in COVID-19. The method was immunoSEQ multiplex PCR; TCRdb's version includes in-frame clones alone and lacks a portion of them. The sample has tens of thousands of clones; about nine tenths are singletons. The sequenced sample was peripheral blood. The receptors here all came from a human donor in a cohort sampled during active COVID-19.

The J gene is TRBJ2-1, the V gene TRBV4-3; a possible D gene is TRBD2 (5 bases). There are 18 residues in the CDR3. Germline values: CDR1 LGHNA, CDR2 YSLEER. The germline V and J ends were trimmed by 0 bases and 3 bases, with 18 bases remaining between them. This CDR3 reads CASSQESSGLDYYNEQFF. The CDR3 bases are TGCGCCAGCAGCCAAGAATCTTCCGGACTTGACTACTACAATGAGCAGTTCTTC.

The CDR3 here is CASAQGTGSQQPQHF. DNA for the CDR3: TGTGCCAGCGCACAGGGGACAGGGTCACAACAGCCCCAGCATTTT. The chain recombines TRBV7-2 with TRBJ1-5, with 9 bases aligning to TRBD1. The CDR3 spans 15 residues. CDR1 is SGHTA, CDR2 FQGNSA, per germline. V was clipped by 8 bases and J by 7 bases; unmatched bases: 12.

The gene calls are TRBV27 and TRBJ1-6; 7 bases line up with TRBD1. The CDR3 totals 16 residues. Losses at the gene ends were 5 bases for V and 1 base for J; bases not matched to a gene: 5. Germline V CDR1 and CDR2: MNHEY, SMNVEV (reference sequence). The chain's CDR3 is CASSDRTGSYNSPLHF. In DNA form, the CDR3 reads TGTGCCAGCAGTGATCGGACAGGTTCCTATAATTCACCCCTCCACTTT.

The chain couples TRBV19 to TRBJ1-1; 9 bases align to TRBD1. Germline loops: CDR1 LNHDA, CDR2 SQIVND (reference sequence). V shed 8 bases and J 2 bases; nucleotides not matched to a gene: 12. CDR3 length: 16 residues. CDR3 nucleotide sequence: TGTGCCAGTTTAAGGGACAGGGCGGGCATTAACACTGAAGCTTTCTTT. Translating it yields CASLRDRAGINTEAFF.

The V call is TRBV30, the J call TRBJ1-6; D uncertain. This CDR3 spans 13 amino acids. Trimming took off 0 bases at V and 10 bases at J, with 10 bases between the two ends. Looked up from germline, CDR1 is GTSNPN and CDR2 is SVGIG (reference sequence). CDR3 nucleotides: TGTGCCTGGAGTGTAGCCGTCAGGTCACCCCTCCACTTT. The encoded protein is CAWSVAVRSPLHF.

V usage is TRBV6-5 and J usage is TRBJ2-7; 11 bases are a match to TRBD2. Germline V gives CDR1 MNHEY, CDR2 SVGAGI. The CDR3 has 14 residues. J was trimmed by 7 bases and V by 4 bases; bases with no gene match: 6. The CDR3 DNA reads as TGTGCCAGCAGTTTCGCGACTAGCGGGGTGGAGCAGTACTTC. This translates into CASSFATSGVEQYF.

This clone was observed a single time. The DNA of the CDR3 is TGTGCCAGCAGCCGGGACTTCTACAATGAGCAGTTCTTC. Translated: CASSRDFYNEQFF. This rearrangement joins TRBV12-3 or TRBV12-4 to TRBJ2-1; TRBD2 is a possible D gene (6 bases). CDR3 length equals 13 residues. V lost 6 bases, J lost 3 bases, and 9 bases lay in between.

The chain carries TRBV19 and TRBJ2-3; 11 positions agree with TRBD2. The V gene's germline CDR1 is LNHDA and CDR2 SQIVND (reference sequence). The V and J ends lost 8 bases and 4 bases, in that order; junction bases with no gene match: 8. The CDR3 loop spans 15 amino acids. This chain's CDR3 is CASSDSGGAPDTQYF. As DNA, the CDR3 is TGTGCCAGTTCGGATAGCGGGGGGGCCCCAGATACGCAGTATTTT.

This sequence joins TRBV6-5 and TRBJ2-7; 7 positions match TRBD1. This CDR3 is built from 14 residues. Germline CDR1 and CDR2: MNHEY and SVGAGI. J was trimmed by 1 base and V by 6 bases; bases with no gene match: 6. This CDR3 reads CASSTLDRSYEQYF. For the CDR3, the DNA is TGTGCCAGCAGCACCTTGGACAGGTCCTACGAGCAGTACTTC.

The chain couples TRBV7-2 to TRBJ1-1; TRBD1 aligns across 7 bases. CDR3 length: 16 amino acids. Germline V lookup: CDR1 SGHTA, CDR2 FQGNSA. Trimming at V came to 1 base and at J to 0 bases, leaving 5 bases not matched to a gene. The CDR3 loop reads CASSLEGQPMNTEAFF. The CDR3 DNA reads as TGTGCCAGCAGCTTAGAGGGACAGCCTATGAACACTGAAGCTTTCTTT.

The gene calls are TRBV14 and TRBJ2-4; tentatively, D is TRBD1 (5 bases). Germline loops: CDR1 SGHDN, CDR2 FVKESK. The CDR3 runs to 17 residues. With 0 bases removed from V and 2 bases from J, the gap between germline ends came to 14 bases. The CDR3 region has the DNA TGTGCCAGCAGCCAAGATGACTTTTCAGGGACCAAAAACATTCAGTACTTC. Translated, it gives CASSQDDFSGTKNIQYF.

The J gene is TRBJ1-2, the V gene TRBV6-5, with 7 bases aligning to TRBD1. CDR1 and CDR2 from the germline V gene are MNHEY and SVGAGI. The V and J ends lost 3 bases and 4 bases, in that order; junction bases with no gene match: 5. The CDR3 sequence is 14 residues long. CDR3 in amino acids: CASSYGDRRYGYTF. The CDR3 coding sequence is TGTGCCAGCAGTTATGGGGACAGACGCTATGGCTACACCTTC.

This chain uses TRBV4-2 with TRBJ2-5; D perhaps matches TRBD1 (6 bases). CDR1 is LGHNA, CDR2 YNFKEQ, per germline. The CDR3 has 16 amino acids. V was trimmed by 1 base and J by 3 bases, leaving 15 bases between them. The DNA for the CDR3 is TGTGCCAGCAGCCAAGGAAGGGGACAAGGAAAAGAGACCCAGTACTTC. Protein product: CASSQGRGQGKETQYF.

This chain joins TRBV19 and TRBJ1-2, with D perhaps matching TRBD1 (6 bases). V was trimmed by 6 bases and J by 8 bases, leaving 22 bases between them. The V gene's germline CDR1 is LNHDA and CDR2 SQIVND (reference sequence). The CDR3 totals 15 residues. The CDR3 is CASRPSAGQGRGYTF. The CDR3 bases are TGTGCCAGTAGACCCAGTGCCGGGCAGGGGAGAGGCTACACCTTC. The complete variable domain, with remaining parts taken from reference TRBV19 and TRBJ1-2, reads DGGITQSPKYLFRKEGQNVTLSCEQNLNHDAMYWYRQDPGQGLRLIYYSQIVNDFQKGDIAEGYSVSREKKESFPLTVTSAQKNPTAFYLCASRPSAGQGRGYTFGSGTRLTVV.

V gene TRBV18 combines with J gene TRBJ1-1; D ambiguous. The CDR3 totals 13 residues. CDR1 and CDR2 from the germline V gene are KGHSH and LQKENI. V was trimmed by 3 bases and J by 5 bases, leaving 10 bases between them. CDR3 DNA sequence: TGTGCCAGCTCACCCGGGAGCGGGACTGAAGCTTTCTTT. This gives the protein CASSPGSGTEAFF.

The table lists this clone with a count of one. The chain is built from TRBV7-9 and TRBJ1-2; D remains unclear. Per the germline V gene, CDR1 is SEHNR and CDR2 is FQNEAQ (reference sequence). The CDR3 loop spans 13 amino acids. V gave up 2 bases and J gave up 10 bases, with 14 bases separating them. For the CDR3, the DNA is TGTGCCAGCAGCTTAATGGAGGGATCGGACTACACCTTC. As protein: CASSLMEGSDYTF.

This clone was found once. The V call is TRBV25-1, the J call TRBJ2-7; 11 bases map to TRBD1. The CDR3 runs to 15 residues. Germline V gives CDR1 MGHDK, CDR2 SYGVNS. V lost 4 bases and J lost 6; bases outside the gene matches: 8. The CDR3 DNA is TGTGCCAGCAGTGGGGACCGGACAGGGGGCCTCGAGCAGTACTTC. This encodes CASSGDRTGGLEQYF.

A single count supports this clone. The J gene is TRBJ2-4, the V gene TRBV2; D might be TRBD2 (5 bases). The germline V and J ends were trimmed by 2 bases and 3 bases, with 8 bases remaining between them. Germline CDR1 is SNHLY and CDR2 is FYNNEI. The CDR3 loop spans 14 amino acids. The CDR3 sequence is CASSESEGKNIQYF. The CDR3 DNA reads as TGTGCCAGCAGTGAAAGTGAGGGCAAAAACATTCAGTACTTC.

The chain has TRBV7-8 and TRBJ1-4; TRBD1 might be the D (5 bases). The V gene lost 3 bases and the J gene lost 8 bases, with 10 bases spanning the gap. Looked up from germline, CDR1 is SGHVS and CDR2 is FQNEAQ. The CDR3 loop spans 13 amino acids. The CDR3 protein is CASSFQGTEKLFF. Here the CDR3 DNA reads TGTGCCAGCAGCTTCCAGGGAACCGAAAAACTGTTTTTT.

This rearrangement joins TRBV30 to TRBJ1-5, with D perhaps TRBD1 (6 bases). Germline assignment: CDR1 GTSNPN and CDR2 SVGIG (reference sequence). V lost 2 bases, J lost 0 bases, and 8 bases lay in between. This CDR3 is built from 14 residues. CDR3 sequence reads: CAWSKGVSNQPQHF. In nucleotides, the CDR3 is TGTGCCTGGAGTAAGGGGGTTAGCAATCAGCCCCAGCATTTT.

The rearrangement uses TRBV6-5 and TRBJ1-2; D might be TRBD1 (6 bases). The germline V gene encodes CDR1 MNHEY and CDR2 SVGAGI. The CDR3 consists of 13 residues. Trimming took off 7 bases at V and 5 bases at J, with 14 bases between the two ends. CDR3 sequence (DNA): TGTGCCAGCATAAACAGGGAAGGGTATGGCTACACCTTC. As protein: CASINREGYGYTF.

Worth noting for this clone: One junction end disagrees with the germline gene, perhaps due to a read error. The chain uses TRBV7-7 and TRBJ2-1; 7 nucleotides match TRBD1. The CDR3 length is 16 residues. The V gene's germline CDR1 is SSHAT and CDR2 FNYEAQ (reference sequence). CDR3 sequence reads: CASSPSPGGSYNEQFF. CDR3 nucleotide sequence: TGTGCTAGCAGCCCAAGTCCAGGGGGCTCCTACAATGAGCAGTTCTTC. Full variable domain (remainder filled in from reference TRBV7-7 and TRBJ2-1): GAGVSQSPRYKVTKRGQDVTLRCDPISSHATLYWYQQALGQGPEFLTYFNYEAQPDKSGLPSDRFSAERPEGSISTLTIQRTEQRDSAMYRCASSPSPGGSYNEQFFGPGTRLTVL.

This clone was seen many times. The J gene is TRBJ1-1, the V gene TRBV6-6; 12 nucleotides line up with TRBD1. CDR3 size: 17 residues. V trimming: 5 bases; J trimming: 5 bases; junction bases outside the gene matches: 12. Germline loops: CDR1 MNHNY, CDR2 SVGAGI (reference sequence). As DNA, the CDR3 is TGTGCCAGCAGTCGACTCCCGGGACAGGGGGCGAGAACTGAAGCTTTCTTT. Translating it yields CASSRLPGQGARTEAFF.

This clone appeared once. V is TRBV4-3 and J is TRBJ1-2, with 10 bases lining up with TRBD1. This CDR3 has 13 amino acids. In germline, CDR1 is LGHNA, CDR2 YSLEER. V lost 5 bases to trimming and J lost 7 bases; unmatched junction nucleotides: 4. The CDR3 loop is CASSFGTGAGYTF. CDR3 nucleotides: TGCGCCAGCAGCTTTGGGACAGGGGCTGGCTACACCTTC.

The chain employs TRBV27 and TRBJ1-2; 8 bases are shared with TRBD1. V was clipped by 5 bases and J by 8 bases; unmatched bases: 19. The CDR3 extends over 17 amino acids. Per germline, CDR1 MNHEY and CDR2 SMNVEV (reference sequence). For the CDR3, the DNA is TGTGCCAGCAGTCCCGAGGACAGGGCGACTTCCTTGGGGGGCTACACCTTC. The encoded protein is CASSPEDRATSLGGYTF.

In this sample, this clone turned up a few times. This chain connects TRBV9 to TRBJ1-3; 12 positions match TRBD1. From germline, CDR1 is SGDLS and CDR2 YYNGEE. The length of the CDR3 is 18 residues. The trim removed 0 bases at V and 4 bases at J, leaving 8 bases unmatched. CDR3 in amino acids: CASSVDPRDRGHGNTIYF. Here the CDR3 DNA reads TGTGCCAGCAGCGTAGACCCCCGGGACAGGGGGCACGGAAACACCATATATTTT.

This chain uses TRBV5-6 with TRBJ1-2; D is ambiguous. Germline loops: CDR1 SGHDT, CDR2 YYEEEE. Trimming cost V 0 bases and J 4 bases, with 13 bases left between them. The length of the CDR3 is 15 residues. The CDR3 DNA is TGTGCCAGCAGCTTGGCCGTGACGGGAGGCTATGGCTACACCTTC. It encodes CASSLAVTGGYGYTF.

This clone was detected once. This chain uses TRBV10-2 with TRBJ1-1; 9 nucleotides align to TRBD1. Germline CDR1 and CDR2: WSHSY and SAAADI. The trim removed 6 bases at V and 10 bases at J, leaving 9 bases unmatched. The CDR3 is 13 residues long. In nucleotides, the CDR3 is TGCGCCAGCAGCCTCGCCGACAGGGGGGCAGCTTTCTTT. Amino acids: CASSLADRGAAFF.

The CDR3 loop is CASSFQGAGPQHF. CDR3 DNA: TGCGCCAGCAGCTTCCAGGGGGCTGGGCCCCAGCATTTT. The chain is built from TRBV5-1 and TRBJ1-5, with 8 nucleotides matching TRBD1. Germline V gives CDR1 SGHRS, CDR2 YFSETQ. V shed 2 bases, J shed 9 bases, and the junction held 4 bases outside the gene matches. The CDR3 covers 13 residues.

The chain employs TRBV7-9 and TRBJ2-1; perhaps TRBD2 as D (6 bases). Germline-derived CDR1 and CDR2 are SEHNR and FQNEAQ (reference sequence). The CDR3 is made up of 11 amino acids. Trimming took off 5 bases at V and 9 bases at J, with 8 bases between the two ends. The CDR3 region has the DNA TGTGCCAGCAGCCGCGGGGCTGAGCAGTTCTTC. It specifies CASSRGAEQFF.